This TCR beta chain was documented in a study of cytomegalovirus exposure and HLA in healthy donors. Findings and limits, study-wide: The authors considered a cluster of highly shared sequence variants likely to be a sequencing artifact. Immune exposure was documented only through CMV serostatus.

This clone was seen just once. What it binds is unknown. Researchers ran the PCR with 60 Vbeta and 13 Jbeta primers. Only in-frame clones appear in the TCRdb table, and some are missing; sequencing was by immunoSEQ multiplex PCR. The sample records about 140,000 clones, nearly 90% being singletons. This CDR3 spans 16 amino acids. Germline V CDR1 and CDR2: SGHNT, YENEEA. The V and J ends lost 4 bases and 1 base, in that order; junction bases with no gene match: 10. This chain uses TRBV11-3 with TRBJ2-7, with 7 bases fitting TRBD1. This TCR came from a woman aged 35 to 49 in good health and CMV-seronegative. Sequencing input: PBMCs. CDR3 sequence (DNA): TGTGCCAGCAGCTCAGGGGGATGGTCAGCTTCCTACGAGCAGTACTTC. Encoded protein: CASSSGGWSASYEQYF.